The rows below give T cell receptor beta chains drawn from one sample of a study of vaccination and CD4 T cells after COVID-19. Their target antigens are unknown. TCRdb re-analysed the PCR reads in MiXCR, keeping a single row per CDR3 protein. The sample holds 8,500 to 13,000 distinct CDR3 sequences, about 27% seen once. Material for sequencing was CD4+ T cells from blood, cultured in vitro. The receptors shown here come from a human donor in good health. Each CDR3 is given with its conserved first and last residue. The order of the fields is V gene, clone size, J gene, D gene, CDR3 protein, CDR3 DNA. D genes are given only for firm matches. Expanded clones get a size class; other rows say once, few or many, or leave the size out.

V: TRBV25-1
size: -
J: TRBJ2-5
D: -
CDR3: CASSDRWTQYF
DNA: TGTGCCAGCAGTGATCGTTGGACCCAGTACTTC

V: TRBV11-3
size: few
J: TRBJ1-2
D: -
CDR3: CASSLDGYTF
DNA: TGTGCCAGCAGCCTAGATGGCTACACCTTC

V: TRBV19
size: -
J: TRBJ2-4
D: -
CDR3: CASSVAKNIQYF
DNA: TGTGCCAGCTCGGTGGCCAAAAACATTCAGTACTTC

V: TRBV6-1
size: -
J: TRBJ1-2
D: -
CDR3: CASSRKDSGGYTF
DNA: TGTGCCAGCAGCAGAAAGGATAGTGGGGGCTACACCTTC

V: TRBV10-3
size: few
J: TRBJ2-5
D: TRBD2
CDR3: CATAGGSAKETQYF
DNA: TGTGCCACCGCGGGGGGATCTGCCAAAGAGACCCAGTACTTC

V: TRBV29-1
size: few
J: TRBJ2-5
D: TRBD2
CDR3: CPIEWRKRDLGETQYF
DNA: TGCCCCATTGAGTGGCGGAAGCGGGACCTTGGGGAGACCCAGTACTTC

V: TRBV7-3
size: few
J: TRBJ1-2
D: -
CDR3: CASSPGATNYGYTF
DNA: TGTGCCAGCAGCCCCGGGGCGACTAACTATGGCTACACCTTC

V: TRBV29-1
size: -
J: TRBJ1-2
D: TRBD1
CDR3: CSVRTGTNYGYTF
DNA: TGCAGCGTACGGACAGGGACTAACTATGGCTACACCTTC

V: TRBV20-1
size: -
J: TRBJ2-5
D: TRBD1
CDR3: CSADRGIQETQYF
DNA: TGCAGTGCAGACAGGGGGATCCAAGAGACCCAGTACTTC

V: TRBV7-9
size: few
J: TRBJ2-7
D: TRBD2
CDR3: CASSLAVSGPSYEQYF
DNA: TGTGCCAGCAGCTTAGCAGTTAGCGGGCCCTCCTACGAGCAGTACTTC

V: TRBV12-3/TRBV12-4
size: -
J: TRBJ2-7
D: TRBD1
CDR3: CATSTGTGLIYEQYF
DNA: TGTGCCACTTCAACCGGGACAGGACTAATCTACGAGCAGTACTTC

V: TRBV6-1
size: -
J: TRBJ2-1
D: -
CDR3: CASTLVYNEQFF
DNA: TGTGCCAGCACACTGGTTTACAATGAGCAGTTCTTC

V: TRBV12-3/TRBV12-4
size: -
J: TRBJ1-1
D: -
CDR3: CASSLIQGGPEAFF
DNA: TGTGCCAGCAGTTTGATCCAGGGTGGCCCTGAAGCTTTCTTT

V: TRBV5-1
size: -
J: TRBJ2-5
D: TRBD1
CDR3: CASSFQGEETQYF
DNA: TGCGCCAGCAGCTTCCAGGGGGAAGAGACCCAGTACTTC

V: TRBV20-1
size: -
J: TRBJ2-7
D: TRBD2
CDR3: CSARDQSGRAIHEQYF
DNA: TGCAGTGCTAGAGATCAAAGCGGGAGGGCCATCCACGAGCAGTACTTC

V: TRBV6-1
size: few
J: TRBJ1-1
D: TRBD1
CDR3: CASRTDRDNTEAFF
DNA: TGTGCCAGCAGAACAGACAGGGACAACACTGAAGCTTTCTTT

V: TRBV7-2
size: -
J: TRBJ1-1
D: -
CDR3: CASSQNTEAFF
DNA: TGTGCCAGCAGCCAGAACACTGAAGCTTTCTTT

V: TRBV6-2/TRBV6-3
size: once
J: TRBJ2-7
D: -
CDR3: CASTITGYGSYEQYF
DNA: TGTGCCAGCACCATCACAGGGTATGGGTCCTACGAGCAGTACTTC

V: TRBV27
size: -
J: TRBJ2-1
D: -
CDR3: CASSARGGNYRNNEQFF
DNA: TGTGCCAGCAGTGCCAGGGGGGGTAACTACAGAAACAATGAGCAGTTCTTC

V: TRBV5-6
size: once
J: TRBJ2-7
D: -
CDR3: CASSPRTAGGYEQYF
DNA: TGTGCCAGCAGCCCCCGGACAGCTGGGGGATACGAGCAGTACTTC

V: TRBV28
size: few
J: TRBJ1-2
D: -
CDR3: CASSLLLNYGYTF
DNA: TGTGCCAGCAGTTTGCTCTTGAACTATGGCTACACCTTC

V: TRBV20-1
size: few
J: TRBJ2-6
D: TRBD2
CDR3: CSARDLAGGSSGANVLTF
DNA: TGCAGTGCTAGAGATCTAGCGGGAGGGAGCTCTGGGGCCAACGTCCTGACTTTC